This TCR beta chain was captured in a study of cytomegalovirus exposure and HLA in healthy donors. About the study: Across a few hundred genotyped donors, roughly 85% landed in the Caucasian-associated ancestry cluster. Points from the study as a whole: HLA restriction was apparent for most CMV-associated TCR beta chains in a later analysis. Sequencing had likely introduced a cluster of highly shared sequence variants as an artifact. The classifier was said to identify cytomegalovirus status with high specificity and sensitivity.

The V and J ends lost 2 bases and 2 bases respectively, with 9 bases between them. Germline V gene sequence: CDR1 KGHSH, CDR2 LQKENI. The CDR3 has 14 residues. Of note for this clone: Its target is unknown.

The PCR contained 60 Vbeta and 13 Jbeta primers. Assay: immunoSEQ multiplex PCR; the TCRdb copy retains only in-frame clones and omits some. The table has about 120,000 clones, roughly 87% seen once. The rearrangement uses TRBV18 and TRBJ1-1; D not resolved. The sequence was collected from a woman aged 18-29 years in good health and CMV-seronegative. The sequenced sample was PBMCs. The DNA for the CDR3 is TGTGCCAGCTCACCAGCGGCCGGTAACACTGAAGCTTTCTTT. Amino acid sequence: CASSPAAGNTEAFF.